A selection of T cell receptor beta chains follows, all from one sample in a study of T-cell memory formation after mild COVID-19. A single record per CDR3 protein comes from TCRdb applying MiXCR to the 5' RACE reads. The sample holds roughly 86,000 distinct CDR3 sequences, about 16% seen once. Sample: PBMCs or a T cell subset sorted from them (not recorded which). The receptors derive from a man in his late teens or twenties who had mild COVID-19 (a few samples of this study predate the infection). Cell type and time point are not known. Both conserved end residues are part of each CDR3. Each record gives: J gene, V gene, CDR3 protein.

>TRBJ2-4|TRBV6-5
CASSHSDRLFPKNIQYF
>TRBJ2-3|TRBV20-1
CSARGTGTDTQYF
>TRBJ2-5|TRBV12-3/TRBV12-4
CASSSTIRPGSYFVETQYF
>TRBJ2-3|TRBV25-1
CASSDRMVWDTQYF
>TRBJ2-5|TRBV12-3/TRBV12-4
CASRSGGSEETQYF
>TRBJ1-2|TRBV27
CASSLGGQGPLYGYTF
>TRBJ2-2|TRBV9
CASSVTGTPGELFF
>TRBJ1-4|TRBV6-5
CASSYSQGRGEKLFF
>TRBJ2-7|TRBV20-1
CSASDPYEQYF
>TRBJ1-4|TRBV5-5
CASSYRLGVSPDLEKLFF
>TRBJ2-1|TRBV4-1
CASSQLGRGYNEQFF
>TRBJ1-1|TRBV7-9
CASSWDRDLEAFF
>TRBJ2-3|TRBV7-9
CASRLLADDTQYF
>TRBJ2-2|TRBV6-2/TRBV6-3
CASRSDTGELFF
>TRBJ2-5|TRBV6-5
CASSYSGGGETQYF
>TRBJ2-3|TRBV20-1
CSARNPSGVQTRDTQYF
>TRBJ2-7|TRBV7-9
CASSSGGADEQYF
>TRBJ2-3|TRBV27
CASSLSPGGVRSDTQYF
>TRBJ2-7|TRBV7-9
CASSSLSGFYEQYF
>TRBJ2-3|TRBV9
CASSVVTDTQYF
>TRBJ2-7|TRBV12-3/TRBV12-4
CASSPGTVYEQYF
>TRBJ2-1|TRBV6-2/TRBV6-3
CASRSGLALEQFF
>TRBJ2-1|TRBV5-1
CASSLLHRLAGRNEQFF
>TRBJ2-2|TRBV28
CASSWPRIDTGELFF
>TRBJ2-5|TRBV12-3/TRBV12-4
CASSPDWGETQYF
>TRBJ2-6|TRBV10-3
CAISVTSQSGANVLTF
>TRBJ2-1|TRBV7-6
CASSLDGGGDNEQFF
>TRBJ2-2|TRBV4-1
CASSQVKAGGPGGELFF